This TCR beta chain is drawn from a study of yellow fever vaccine responses in identical twins (dated by TCRdb to the late 2010s). Regarding the study in general: In the study, vaccine-responding T cell clones were precisely tracked in identical twins.

The library was obtained by RT-PCR. The sequencing machine was an Illumina HiSeq 2500. TCRdb trimmed the raw reads at Q25, called clones with MiXCR and kept productive beta chains. Each record represents a unique CDR3 protein, reported with the most common genes and DNA among its rows. For this sample there are 20,000 to 25,000 distinct CDR3 sequences; around 74% appear just once. The ten largest clones add up to about 5% of the sample. The CDR3 goes from the cysteine to the phenylalanine over 14 residues. Left in the record is the CDR3 DNA by itself, 42 bases read in frame from the first base. The germline V gene gives CDR1 as SQVTM and CDR2 as ANQGSEA. At the junction V is shortened by 7 bases and J by 4 bases, with 18 bases in between. Points on this clonotype: What antigen it recognizes has not been identified. Nothing much larger sits one base from this clone, and base qualities are not available.

Here is what the overall study found, with its caveats: According to the authors, the vaccine-induced T cell response in identical twins seemed to be partly convergent and partly specific to each individual.

The sequence came from a woman between 18 and 29 years old who received the yellow fever vaccine. Donor details come from another sample of the same person, matched by shared clones. The sequence is built from TRBV29-1 and TRBJ2-3; TRBD2 could be the D gene, as 6 bases match. Specimen: T cells from blood (PBMCs), unsorted or a sorted subset (not recorded which), collected before or after yellow fever vaccination (not recorded which). The CDR3 sequence is CSGGVLASADTQYF. In nucleotides, the sequence is TGCAGCGGGGGGGTCTTAGCTTCGGCAGATACGCAGTATTTT.